This record covers a single TCR beta chain. These data originate in a study of blood T cells in healthy people across ages. The length of the CDR3 is 16 residues. V shed 5 bases, J shed 1 base, and the junction held 7 bases outside the gene matches. Then a second PCR, running about 6 to 12 cycles, was carried out with a sample-barcoded 5' primer and a J-beta primer mix. TCRdb reprocessed the 5' RACE reads with MiXCR, giving one entry per CDR3 protein. The sample shows under 1 million distinct CDR3 sequences, around 42% of them seen only once. Sequenced sample: blood. The chain couples TRBV12-3 or TRBV12-4 to TRBJ2-2, with TRBD2 matching 7 bases. The clonotype was recovered from a man aged 55 to 69 in good health. The CDR3 reads CASSLLLAVNTGELFF. The CDR3 DNA reads TGTGCCAGCAGTCTCCTTCTAGCGGTGAACACCGGGGAGCTGTTTTTT.